This entry is about one T cell receptor beta chain. Its antigen remains undetermined. No much larger clone is present one base from it, and per-base qualities are unavailable. The sample is drawn from a study of shared clonotypes between healthy human individuals (TCRdb year 2020). A note on the overall study: The cohort included three men and a couple of women between 18 and 49 years of age. For each donor, three plates each were used for CD4 naive and CD4 memory, two plates were used for CD8 naive, and one plate was used for CD8 memory. To increase sequencing depth and limit assay-specific biases, TCR repertoire library preparation and sequencing were carried out by different laboratories using diverse techniques. Blood TCR repertoires of roughly five healthy adults were deeply sequenced to estimate repertoire size and the extent of clonotype sharing between individuals. Per donor, leukapheresis produced somewhere between about 0.9 and 9.5 billion PBMCs. Paper-wide results and their limitations: Larger estimated clonotype richness was generally found for naive subsets than for memory subsets. Compared with non-shared clonotypes, the clonotypes found in all four sorted-subset donors had higher generation probabilities. When a handful of donors were compared, the shared fraction of clonotypes was around 5% for naive CD4, about 4% for naive CD8, 2% to 2.5% for memory CD4, and less than 0.45% for memory CD8. Sampling was restricted to blood, and TCR repertoires in tissue are likely to differ from TCR repertoires in blood. Because the study included a small number of donors, the genetic and exposure-history diversity represented was limited. Based on pairwise subsampling, the degree of clonotype sharing among donors was expected to be affected by sequencing depth. Rarefaction of sorted-subset datasets indicated incomplete sequencing despite the large sequencing depth.

The donors were healthy, HIV-negative adults who had no recently reported acute infections or vaccinations. Every donor was a Caucasian adult living in Nashville, Tennessee, USA. CD4+ T cells were enriched through magnetic negative selection, after which naive cells were positively selected on CD45RA and the remaining negative fraction served as the memory subset. Blood was collected by leukapheresis, and PBMCs were isolated by Ficoll-Histopaque density gradient centrifugation and then cryopreserved in liquid nitrogen vapor phase. Purity and quantity of every magnetically sorted T cell population were checked by analytical flow cytometry. From each sorted fraction, genomic DNA was isolated and quantified by UV absorbance on a Nanodrop 2000c. Using the deep immunoSEQ assay, multiplex PCR amplified TCR CDR3 regions from genomic DNA. For each cell subset, the extracted genomic DNA was distributed evenly across all wells of several immunoSEQ 96-well plates, and each plate served as one replicate. For sorted subsets, approximately 200 ng of genomic DNA, equivalent to 25,000 to 35,000 T cell genomes, went into each replicate PCR. Purified libraries were measured with a Qubit 3.0 fluorometer, size-checked on a Bioanalyzer 2100, and measured again with the KAPA Library Quantification kit. Every immunoSEQ 96-well plate was sequenced on a dedicated single-read 150-cycle Illumina NextSeq 550 flow cell. In the original analysis: Because the immunoSEQ output held only junctional sequences and lacked quality scores, the filtering could not match the filtering applied to full-length reads. Sequences were annotated with PyIR, a Python wrapper for IgBLAST v1.9, and V/J genes and CDR3 were assigned using IMGT germline references. Reads were removed for weak V/J assignments (E-value above 1e-6), missing CDR3, stop codons, out-of-frame junctions, or ambiguous translated residues. A V3J clonotype was defined by an identical inferred V gene, J gene, and CDR3 amino acid sequence. Percentage overlap between repertoires was calculated by dividing the number of shared unique clonotypes by the size of the smaller repertoire. RTK rarefaction, the Chao1 estimator, and Recon v2.1 estimates of unobserved clonotypes were used to assess repertoire richness. Generation probabilities for all TCRbeta clonotypes obtained by the gDNA method from several donors were computed using OLGA. Held by TCRdb, this immuneACCESS table contains in-frame sequences only and omits some clones. Under half of the omission traces to an unresolved V gene where checked; the cause of the rest is unknown. Clone size and the V and J calls come from that table; the DNA yielded D and trimming. The sample table lists 2 million to 3 million clones, approximately 93% of them with a count of one. Around 0.37% of the sample lies in the top ten.

Including the terminal cysteine and phenylalanine, the CDR3 comprises 13 residues. Only the CDR3 region is kept as DNA, spanning 39 bases read in frame from base 1. In the germline V gene, CDR1 corresponds to SQVTM and CDR2 to ANQGSEA. The V and J ends are trimmed by 4 bases and 4 bases, leaving 13 bases between them. Sequenced: naive CD4+ T cells from PBMCs. The sample's cell subset or site label, in plain terms: CD45RA+ positively selected. This TCR was recovered from a man younger than 35 in good health. Some clones in this sample may be carry-over from other donors' samples. The chain is made from TRBV29-1 and TRBJ2-5; tentative D gene TRBD2, with 5 bases matching. The bases are TGCAGCGTTGGGCGGCTAGCTGCAGAGACCCAGTACTTC. It encodes CSVGRLAAETQYF.